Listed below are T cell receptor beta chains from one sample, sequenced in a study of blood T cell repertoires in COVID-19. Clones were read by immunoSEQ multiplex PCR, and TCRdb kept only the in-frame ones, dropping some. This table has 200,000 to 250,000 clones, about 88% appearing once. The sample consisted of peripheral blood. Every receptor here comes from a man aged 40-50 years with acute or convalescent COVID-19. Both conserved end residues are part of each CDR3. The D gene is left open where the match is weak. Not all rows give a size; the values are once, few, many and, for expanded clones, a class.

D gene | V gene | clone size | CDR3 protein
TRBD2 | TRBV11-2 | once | CASSLGLARGVGEQFF
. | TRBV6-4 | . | CASRETNTGRTEAFF
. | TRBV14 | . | CASSQDNSRRNYGYTF
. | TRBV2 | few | CASIKAASYTEAFF
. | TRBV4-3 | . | CASSQEGGMDTETFF
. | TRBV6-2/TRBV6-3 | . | CASSYGQDYQPQHF
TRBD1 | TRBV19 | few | CASRGTANTEAFF
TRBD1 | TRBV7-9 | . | CASSSTGEWQPQHF
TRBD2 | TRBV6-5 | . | CASSDGLASSYEQYF
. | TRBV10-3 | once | CATGLQQGNSGNTIYF
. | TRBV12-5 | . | CASGLTNGGEITEAFF
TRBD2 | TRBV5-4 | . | CASSFPSGSDNEQFF
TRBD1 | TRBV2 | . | CASSRSGQGQHF
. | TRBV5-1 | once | CASSADSATYEQYF
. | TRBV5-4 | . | CASSLEGARRYNEQFF
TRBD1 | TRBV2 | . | CASNGQGTNEKLFF
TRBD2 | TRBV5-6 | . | CASSPTSGGTQYF
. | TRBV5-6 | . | CASSPGESGRNGYTQYF
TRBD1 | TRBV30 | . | CAWRTGTGGSGELFF
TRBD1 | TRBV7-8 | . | CASSLVAAGGASYNSPLHF
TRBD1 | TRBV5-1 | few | CASSLYIGQGEAFF
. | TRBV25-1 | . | CASSEWSGEAFF
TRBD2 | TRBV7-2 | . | CASSSGTSGVRTDTQYF
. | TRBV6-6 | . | CASSYRLPGEYGYTF
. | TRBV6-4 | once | CASSVTVPLHF
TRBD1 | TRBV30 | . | CAWHPSWDSLWSSYNSPLHF
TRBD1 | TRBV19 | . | CASSRRDRNYEQYF
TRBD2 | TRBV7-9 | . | CASSSTSGGTDTQYF
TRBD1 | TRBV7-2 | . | CASSQWDRGRYGYTF
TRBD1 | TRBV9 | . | CASSGQGGGYTF
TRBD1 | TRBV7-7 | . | CASSRNDREYEQYF
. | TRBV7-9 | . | CASSLGLGGQPQHF
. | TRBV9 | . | CASSHEGGFNYGYTF
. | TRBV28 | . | CASSSLGGSVNGYTF
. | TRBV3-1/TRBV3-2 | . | CASSQGRGSNQPQHF
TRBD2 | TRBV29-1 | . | CSAWGGEREAYEQYF
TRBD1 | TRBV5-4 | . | CASRAGQENTEAFF
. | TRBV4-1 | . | CASSQDWYGNYGYTF
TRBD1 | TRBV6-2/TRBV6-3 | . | CASSYLGQAPRVAF
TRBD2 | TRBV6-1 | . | CASSEAGRASGGLVGETQYF
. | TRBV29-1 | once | CSALQGNTEAFF
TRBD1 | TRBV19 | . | CASSDAGTGKPQHF
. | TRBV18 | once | CASSSNMGAAGNEQYF
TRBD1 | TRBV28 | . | CASRSTGQVQGYWGYTF
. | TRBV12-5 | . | CASGSGLGGYTF